The following is a T cell receptor (beta chain) sequence with its context. Per the study methods: How many nucleated cells were present was estimated from reference gene primer amplification. The data were produced by immunoSEQ multiplex PCR, yet TCRdb's version contains in-frame clones alone and is incomplete. Clone size and V and J calls were adopted from that table, with D and trimming inferred from the DNA. The table has approximately 230,000 clones, under 85% seen once. This entry comes from a study of blood T cell repertoires in COVID-19. About the study: Samples representing acute and convalescent COVID-19 were sourced from the United States, Italy and Spain. In each case, the material was cDNA or gDNA derived from T cells, B-cell-depleted T cells, or PBMCs.

V was trimmed by 0 bases and J by 2 bases, leaving 12 bases between them. Germline V gene lookup returns CDR1 SGHKS and CDR2 YYEKEE (reference sequence). This CDR3 spans 15 amino acids. The chain combines TRBV5-5 with TRBJ2-7, with D perhaps matching TRBD2 (5 bases). The sample consisted of peripheral blood. This clonotype was sampled from a woman in her thirties or forties with active or convalescent COVID-19. The CDR3 reads CASSLAGENPYEQYF. CDR3 sequence (DNA): TGTGCCAGCAGCTTGGCCGGGGAGAACCCCTACGAGCAGTACTTC. Filled out from reference TRBV5-5 and TRBJ2-7, the complete variable domain reads DAGVTQSPTHLIKTRGQQVTLRCSPISGHKSVSWYQQVLGQGPQFIFQYYEKEERGRGNFPDRFSARQFPNYSSELNVNALLLGDSALYLCASSLAGENPYEQYFGPGTRLTVT.